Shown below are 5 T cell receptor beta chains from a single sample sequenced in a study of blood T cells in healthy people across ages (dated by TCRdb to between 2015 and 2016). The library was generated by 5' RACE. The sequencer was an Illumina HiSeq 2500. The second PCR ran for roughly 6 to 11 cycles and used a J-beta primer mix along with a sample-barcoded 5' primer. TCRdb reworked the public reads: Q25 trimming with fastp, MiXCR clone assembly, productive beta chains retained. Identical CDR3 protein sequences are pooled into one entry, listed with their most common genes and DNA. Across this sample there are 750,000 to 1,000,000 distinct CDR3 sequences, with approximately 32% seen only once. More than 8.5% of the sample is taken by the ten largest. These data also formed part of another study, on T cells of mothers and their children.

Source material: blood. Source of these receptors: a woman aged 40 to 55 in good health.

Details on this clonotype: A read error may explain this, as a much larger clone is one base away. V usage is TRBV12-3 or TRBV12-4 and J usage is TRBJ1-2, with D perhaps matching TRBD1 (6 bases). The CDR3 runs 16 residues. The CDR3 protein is CANSPSGWGLSYGYTF. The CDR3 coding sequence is TGTGCCAACAGTCCGTCTGGTTGGGGGCTGAGCTATGGCTACACCTTC.

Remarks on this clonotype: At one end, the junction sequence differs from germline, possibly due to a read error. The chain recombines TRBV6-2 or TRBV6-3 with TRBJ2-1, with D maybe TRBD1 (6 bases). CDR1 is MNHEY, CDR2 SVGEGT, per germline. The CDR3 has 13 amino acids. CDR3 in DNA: TGTGCCGGCAGTGTTGGACAGAACAATGAGCAGTTCTTC. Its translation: CAGSVGQNNEQFF.

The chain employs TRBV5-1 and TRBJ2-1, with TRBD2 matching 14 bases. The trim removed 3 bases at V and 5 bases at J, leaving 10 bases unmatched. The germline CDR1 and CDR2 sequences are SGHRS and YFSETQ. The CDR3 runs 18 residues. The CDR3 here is CASSSGRSTSGGDNEQFF. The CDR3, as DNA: TGCGCCAGCAGCTCCGGGAGATCGACTAGCGGGGGGGACAATGAGCAGTTCTTC.

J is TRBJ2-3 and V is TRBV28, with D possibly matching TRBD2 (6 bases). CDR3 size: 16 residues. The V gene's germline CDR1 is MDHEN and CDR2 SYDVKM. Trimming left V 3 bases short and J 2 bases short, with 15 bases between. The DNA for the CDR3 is TGTGCCAGCAGTTTCGGGGGAGTCTCATTCACAGATACGCAGTATTTT. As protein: CASSFGGVSFTDTQYF.

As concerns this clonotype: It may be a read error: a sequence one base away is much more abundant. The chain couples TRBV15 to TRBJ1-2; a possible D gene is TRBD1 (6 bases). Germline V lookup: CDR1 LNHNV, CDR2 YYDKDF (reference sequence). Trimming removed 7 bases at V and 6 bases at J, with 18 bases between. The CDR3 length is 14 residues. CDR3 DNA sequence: TGTGCCACCATCCAGGTGGGGGGGGCGCATGGCTACACCTTC. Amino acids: CATIQVGGAHGYTF.